This T cell receptor beta chain was observed in a study of blood T cell repertoires in COVID-19 (dated by TCRdb to 2019 to 2021). Background for the entire study: The collaborator samples originated in the United States, Italy and Spain and spanned the acute and convalescent phases of COVID-19. The prospective study material was composed of cDNA or gDNA derived from T cells, B-cell-depleted T cells, or PBMCs. The samples were drawn from two sources: the first 160 participants of the ongoing ImmuneRACE study, and some 1,300 subjects contributed by 6 global collaborators. The repertoires were made available in a free public database intended to serve as a resource for research on the immune response to SARS-CoV-2. Deeply sampled blood TCRbeta repertoires from subjects exposed to, actively infected with, or recovered from COVID-19 were included in the dataset. The sample metadata nearly always contained a de-identified subject ID, COVID-19 status, age in years and sex. Where HLA class I and class II types were available, the types were taken from metadata supplied by the sample provider, not from assay-based typing. Results the study describes overall, beyond this receptor: Clinical and demographic metadata were provided uncurated, with the amount varying by source and participant.

In Seattle, one collaborating source enrolled patients while the infection was active and tracked those patients longitudinally over the course of disease. The collaborating institutions used their own protocols to collect whole blood in K2EDTA tubes. For TCRbeta analysis, collaborators shipped samples as frozen whole blood, isolated PBMCs, or DNA extracted from either of those sample types. Spanning cysteine to phenylalanine, the CDR3 consists of 14 amino acids. Only the CDR3 portion is preserved as DNA: 42 bases, with reading frame beginning at the first base. Deletion took 5 bases off V and 7 bases off J, with a span of 14 bases between the germline ends. The germline V gene supplies CDR1 SGHVS and CDR2 FQNEAQ. The immunoSEQ Assay, a bias-controlled multiplex PCR, was used to amplify TCRbeta CDR3 regions from genomic DNA. In the original analysis: Within the assay, amplification of reference gene primers was used to estimate how many nucleated cells each sample contained. Sequence reads were collapsed and filtered to measure the absolute abundance of every unique TCRbeta CDR3 rearrangement. For each sample, productive Simpson clonality was calculated by taking the square root of Simpson's diversity index across productive rearrangements. In TCRdb, the immuneACCESS table is reduced to in-frame sequences with V and J assigned. These tables do not hold every clone; where another copy was compared, an unresolved V gene accounts for under half, and the others remain unexplained. V and J calls and clone size are given by that table; D and trimming were obtained from the DNA. In this sample the table shows over 450,000 clones, roughly nine tenths of which occur a single time. Around 0.9% of the sample is held by the ten biggest clonotypes.

With regard to this clone: This clone's antigen is unknown. No base-level quality is on record; no much larger clone is a single base apart.

The TCR was taken from a man aged 18 to 29 with COVID-19, enrolled during active disease. The chain uses TRBV7-8 and TRBJ2-2; TRBD1 is a weak D gene call, 5 bases matching. The sample comprised peripheral blood. The CDR3 corresponds to CASSRTTYGGELFF. The DNA sequence is as follows: TGTGCCAGCAGCCGGACAACCTATGGCGGGGAGCTGTTTTTT.